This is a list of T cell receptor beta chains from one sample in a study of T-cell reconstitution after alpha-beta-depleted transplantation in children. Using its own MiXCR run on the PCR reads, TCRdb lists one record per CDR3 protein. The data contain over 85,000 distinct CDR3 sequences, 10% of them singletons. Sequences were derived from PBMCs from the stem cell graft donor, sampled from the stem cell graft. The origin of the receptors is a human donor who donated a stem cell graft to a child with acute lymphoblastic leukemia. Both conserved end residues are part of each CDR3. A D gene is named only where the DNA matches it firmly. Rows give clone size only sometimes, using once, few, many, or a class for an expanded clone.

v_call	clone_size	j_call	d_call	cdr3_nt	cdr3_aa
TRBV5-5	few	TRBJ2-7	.	TGTGCCAGCAGCTTGAGAGACGGAGGCTACGAGCAGTACTTC	CASSLRDGGYEQYF
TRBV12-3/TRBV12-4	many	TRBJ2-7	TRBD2	TGTGCCAGCAGTTTACTAGGACTAGCGGGGGGAGAGCAGTACTTC	CASSLLGLAGGEQYF
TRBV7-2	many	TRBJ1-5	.	TGTGCCAGCAGACAGGGAGGGACTCAGCCCCAGCATTTT	CASRQGGTQPQHF
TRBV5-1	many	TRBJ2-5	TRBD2	TGCGCCAGCAGCCCTACGACTAGCGGGGGCGGAGAGACCCAGTACTTC	CASSPTTSGGGETQYF
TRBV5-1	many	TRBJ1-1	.	TGCGCCAGCAGCTTGGGGGTAGGGCGGTTGAGCACTGAAGCTTTCTTT	CASSLGVGRLSTEAFF
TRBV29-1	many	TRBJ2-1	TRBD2	TGCAGCGTTGCGAGCGGGATGTCTATTGACAATGAGCAGTTCTTC	CSVASGMSIDNEQFF
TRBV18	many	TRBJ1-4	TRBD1	TGTGCCAGCTCCCCGGGACAGCCTAATGAAAAACTGTTTTTT	CASSPGQPNEKLFF
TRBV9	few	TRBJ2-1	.	TGTGCCAGCAGCGTAGAAGGGTTCAATGAGCAGTTCTTC	CASSVEGFNEQFF
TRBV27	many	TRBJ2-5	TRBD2	TGTGCCAGCAGTCCTCGCATAGCGGGAGCAGAGACCCAGTACTTC	CASSPRIAGAETQYF
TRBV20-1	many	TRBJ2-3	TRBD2	TGCAGTGCTATAGCGGGAGGGAGGTCCACAGATACGCAGTATTTT	CSAIAGGRSTDTQYF
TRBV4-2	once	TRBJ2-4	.	TGTGCCAGCAGCCAAGATCTGAGGGGGTACGGAAACATTCAGTACTTC	CASSQDLRGYGNIQYF
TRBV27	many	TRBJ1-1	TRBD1	TGTGCCAGCAGTTTAGACAGGGGAGGGACTGAAGCTTTCTTT	CASSLDRGGTEAFF
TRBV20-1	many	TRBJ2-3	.	TGCAGTGCTAGAGATGGACAGACAGATACGCAGTATTTT	CSARDGQTDTQYF
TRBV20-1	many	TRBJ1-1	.	TGCAGTGCTAGAGATGAGGCCGGCCCGAACACTGAAGCTTTCTTT	CSARDEAGPNTEAFF
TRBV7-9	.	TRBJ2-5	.	TGTGCCAGCAGCTTAGAATTGTCGATGGCGGAGACCCAGTACTTC	CASSLELSMAETQYF
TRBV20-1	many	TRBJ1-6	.	TGCAGTCTACACCGGGGCTCCTATAATTCACCCCTCCACTTT	CSLHRGSYNSPLHF
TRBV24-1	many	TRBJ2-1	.	TGTGCCACCAGTGACTCTCAGACTGGGAGCTCCTACAATGAGCAGTTCTTC	CATSDSQTGSSYNEQFF
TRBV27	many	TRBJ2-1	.	TGTGCCAGCAGGAGATTGGGCCCCTACAATGAGCAGTTCTTC	CASRRLGPYNEQFF
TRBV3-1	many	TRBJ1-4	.	TGTGCCAGCAGCTCCACTGGTGGCGCTAATGAAAAACTGTTTTTT	CASSSTGGANEKLFF
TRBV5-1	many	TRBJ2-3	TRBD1	TGCGCCAGCAGCTTCGGACAGGGCGGTGCAGATACGCAGTATTTT	CASSFGQGGADTQYF
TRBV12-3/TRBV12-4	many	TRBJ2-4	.	TGTGCCAGCAGTTTAGGAGTCGGGGTAGCCAAAAACATTCAGTACTTC	CASSLGVGVAKNIQYF
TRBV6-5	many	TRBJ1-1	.	TGTGCCAGCAGTTACTCAGGGGGGCGGCTTCGTATTACTGAAGCTTTCTTT	CASSYSGGRLRITEAFF
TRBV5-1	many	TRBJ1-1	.	TGCGCCAGCAGCGTTAGAGTGAACACTGAAGCTTTCTTT	CASSVRVNTEAFF
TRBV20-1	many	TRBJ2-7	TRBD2	TGCAGTGCCAGGACTAGCGGTGTGAACGAGCAGTACTTC	CSARTSGVNEQYF
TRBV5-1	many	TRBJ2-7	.	TGCGCCAGCAGCTTGATACAGGGCCCCGGCGAGCAGTACTTC	CASSLIQGPGEQYF
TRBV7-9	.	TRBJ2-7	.	TGTGCCGAAGGAGCGGACCCCTACGAGCAGTACTTC	CAEGADPYEQYF
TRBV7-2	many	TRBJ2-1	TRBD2	TGTGCCAGCAGCTTAGCTGGGGAAGCGGGAGGGCATTACAATGAGCAGTTCTTC	CASSLAGEAGGHYNEQFF
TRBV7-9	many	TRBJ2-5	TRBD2	TGTGCCAGCAGCCAAGTCCCCACAGCGGGGGGGCCGGAGACCCAGTACTTC	CASSQVPTAGGPETQYF
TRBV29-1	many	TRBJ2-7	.	TGCAGCGGCGCGAACCCCGGGACAACCTACGAGCAGTACTTC	CSGANPGTTYEQYF
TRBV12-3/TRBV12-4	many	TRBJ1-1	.	TGTGCCAGCAGCCCCCTAAATCGTGAAGCTTTCTTT	CASSPLNREAFF
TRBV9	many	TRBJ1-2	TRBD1	TGTGCCAGCAGCGTGGGACAGGGAGGTAACTATGGCTACACCTTC	CASSVGQGGNYGYTF
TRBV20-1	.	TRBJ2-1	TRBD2	TGCAGTGCTAGGGGGGAGGGTTTAGCGGGAGGGCTACCCGATGAGCAGTTCTTC	CSARGEGLAGGLPDEQFF
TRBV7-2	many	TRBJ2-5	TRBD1	TGTGCCAGCAGCTTAGCCCCAGGGGGCCGTGAGACCCAGTACTTC	CASSLAPGGRETQYF
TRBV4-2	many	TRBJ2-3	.	TGTGCCAGCAGCCAAGATGAGGGCAGCACAGATACGCAGTATTTT	CASSQDEGSTDTQYF
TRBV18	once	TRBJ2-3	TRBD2	TGTGCCAGCTCAACACGCGGGGGAAGCACAGATACGCAGTATTTT	CASSTRGGSTDTQYF
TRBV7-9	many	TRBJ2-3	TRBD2	TGTGCCAGCAGCTCTCAGACCACTAGCGGACGGGGCACAGATACGCAGTATTTT	CASSSQTTSGRGTDTQYF
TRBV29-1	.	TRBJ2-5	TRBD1	TGCAGCGTTCAAAAGAAGACAGGGGACCAAGAGACCCAGTACTTC	CSVQKKTGDQETQYF
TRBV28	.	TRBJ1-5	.	TGTGCCAGCAGCCGTGGAGGAGGGAGGTATCAGCCCCAGCATTTT	CASSRGGGRYQPQHF
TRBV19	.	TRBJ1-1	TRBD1	TGTGCCAGTAGTATCAGGCTAGGGACAGGAAACACTGAAGCTTTCTTT	CASSIRLGTGNTEAFF
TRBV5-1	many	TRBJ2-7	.	TGCGCCAGCCCCCCTCCCGCAGGTTGGGACGAGCAGTACTTC	CASPPPAGWDEQYF
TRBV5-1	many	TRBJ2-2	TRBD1	TGCGCCAGCAGCGTGGACAGGGGGTCCACCGGGGAGCTGTTTTTT	CASSVDRGSTGELFF
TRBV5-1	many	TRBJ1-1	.	TGCGCCAGCAGCTTGGAGGGGGTCGCGGTCACTGAAGCTTTCTTT	CASSLEGVAVTEAFF
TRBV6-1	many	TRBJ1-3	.	TGTGCCAGCAGTAGTATCAACTCTGGAAACACCATATATTTT	CASSSINSGNTIYF
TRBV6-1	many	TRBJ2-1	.	TGTGCCAGCAGGCCGTCCACCGGGACTTCCAATGAGCAGTTCTTC	CASRPSTGTSNEQFF
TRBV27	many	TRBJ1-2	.	TGTGCCAGCAGTTTAGAGTGGGAGGGCGGCGGCTACACCTTC	CASSLEWEGGGYTF
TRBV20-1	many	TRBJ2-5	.	TGCAGTGCCCCAGATGGCAGGGCACAAGAGACCCAGTACTTC	CSAPDGRAQETQYF
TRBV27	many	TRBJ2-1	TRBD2	TGTGCCAGCAGTTTCTACTCGCCAGGGACTAGCGGGGGGCCCAATGAGCAGTTCTTC	CASSFYSPGTSGGPNEQFF
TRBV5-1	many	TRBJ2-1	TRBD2	TGCGCCAGCAGCCCGGGACTAGCGGGAGTTGAGCAGTTCTTC	CASSPGLAGVEQFF
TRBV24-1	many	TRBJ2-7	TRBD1	TGTGCCACCAGTGATTTTTCCGGGACAGGTATCTACGAGCAGTACTTC	CATSDFSGTGIYEQYF
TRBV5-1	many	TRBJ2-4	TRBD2	TGCGCCAGCAGCTTGACTAGCGTCAAAAACATTCAGTACTTC	CASSLTSVKNIQYF
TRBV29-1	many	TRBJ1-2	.	TGCAGCGTTGACAGAGGTATATGGGGCTACACCTTC	CSVDRGIWGYTF
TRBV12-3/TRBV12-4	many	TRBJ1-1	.	TGTGCCAGCAGTTTAGTTAGGAACACTGAAGCTTTCTTT	CASSLVRNTEAFF
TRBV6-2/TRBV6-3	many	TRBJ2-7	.	TGTGCCAGCAGTCCTTCTGGACGATACGAGCAGTACTTC	CASSPSGRYEQYF
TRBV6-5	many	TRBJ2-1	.	TGTGCCAGCAGTTATATCGGGGGCCCTTCCTACAATGAGCAGTTCTTC	CASSYIGGPSYNEQFF
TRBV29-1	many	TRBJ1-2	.	TGCAGCGTTGAAGAGGACGGCTACACCTTC	CSVEEDGYTF